This T cell receptor beta chain was obtained from a study of blood T cells in healthy people across ages (dated by TCRdb to between 2014 and 2016). Turning to the overall study: In model experiments, template switching captured about one uniquely barcoded TCR beta cDNA molecule for every two T cells. The study measured age-related changes in TCR beta repertoire diversity using deep sequencing normalized with unique cDNA molecular identifiers. Four age groups were formed from the donors: young (average roughly 15 years), middle-aged (more than 35), aged (roughly 58) and long-lived (more than 75). Using the same blood draw, the study looked at two additional independent replicas of 1 million unique cDNA reads for two donors, one aged 18 to 30 and the other aged 80 or older.

Library preparation was by 5' RACE. The sequencing machine was an Illumina HiSeq 2500. A second roughly 7 to 11 cycle PCR used a sample-barcoded 5' primer and a J-beta primer mix. Each TCR beta cDNA molecule received a unique molecular identifier from a template-switch 5' adaptor carrying 12 random nucleotides. Each sample yielded at least 2.5 million CDR3-containing paired-end reads. First-strand cDNA synthesis was performed from all RNA using the Mint cDNA synthesis kit, with priming by a TRBC-specific oligonucleotide. All cDNA was treated with uracil-DNA glycosylase and then went through a first 18-cycle PCR with the universal primers M1SS and BC2_uni_R. In the original analysis: Each sample was normalized by randomly selecting 1 million high-quality reads, each carrying a distinct molecular identifier. Reads sharing molecular identifiers were discarded rather than binned into consensus sequences. MiTCR, set to a Q25 quality threshold and the strictest error-elimination algorithm, was used for CDR3 identification, clonotype clustering and error correction. Lower-bound total TCR beta diversity was estimated with a nonparametric unseen species model using Euler transformation. TCRdb reprocessed the public reads (quality trimming at Q25 with fastp, clone calling with MiXCR) and kept in-frame beta chains. Each record represents a unique CDR3 protein, reported with the most common genes and DNA among its rows. TCRdb's processing, not the authors', yielded these V and J calls. This sample is represented by 800,000 to 950,000 distinct CDR3 sequences; 25% to 35% of them were singletons. Around 9.6% of the sample comes from the top ten.

This clonotype was observed a handful of times. Its antigen remains unidentified. Within one base of it there is no much larger clone, and no base qualities were kept. The roughly 38 donors, aged roughly 6 to 100 years, were systemically healthy Caucasian individuals from Russia. About 10 milliliters of peripheral blood were collected from each donor into EDTA-treated Vacutainer tubes. Ficoll-Paque density-gradient centrifugation was used to isolate PBMCs, with at least 7 million per sample. Total RNA was extracted from PBMCs with Trizol reagent, with at least 5.5 micrograms obtained per sample. Naive CD45RAhigh/CD27high T cell percentages were measured by flow cytometry on a PBMC aliquot from every donor. V is trimmed back by 2 bases and J by 4 bases, and the junction contains 12 bases that no gene match accounts for. Per the germline V gene (reference sequence), DFQATT is the CDR1 and SNEGSKA is the CDR2. There are 16 amino acids in the CDR3, from cysteine to phenylalanine inclusive. Only the CDR3 region is kept as DNA, spanning 48 bases read in frame from base 1.

General findings and caveats noted by the study authors: Donor CMV infection status was unknown, potentially confounding age-related changes in expanded clonotypes. As age increased, observed TCR beta diversity per million T cells dropped in a roughly linear way, and a significant reduction was already evident by age about 40. The long-lived group showed more naive CD4+ T cells, fewer expanded clones and increased TCR diversity than the aged group, suggesting age selection. Estimates of total diversity from one million sequenced T cells were regarded as lower bounds and underestimates. Conclusive comparison of naive and antigen-experienced compartments was prevented by the profiling of bulk unsorted PBMCs. The percentage of naive T cells measured by flow cytometry correlated strongly with observed TCR beta diversity.

The sample was also reused in another study, on T cells of mothers and their children. The second source states: Nine systemically healthy Caucasian individuals served as donors, namely three mothers together with their six children. cDNA synthesis consumed the entire amount of extracted RNA, loaded at about 1.5 ug RNA in each 15 ul reaction. In the second PCR, sample barcodes and 2-4 random nucleotides were introduced via the M1S primer. Each mother yielded over 9 million TCR beta CDR3 reads and each child some 3 million reads. Thymic selection similarly shapes TCR recombination output in related and unrelated pairs, with minor effect from inherited differences. Related mother-child pairs always showed normalized repertoire overlap that was slightly higher than in unrelated mother-child pairs, though the difference was never significant. No persistent microchimeric T cell clones were detected, at a sensitivity of roughly 99 clones per million clonotypes. In the study, deep NGS was used to compare the TCR beta repertoires of mothers and children, and features distinguishing related mother-child pairs from unrelated individuals were sought. The mean age was roughly 44 +/- 4 years for the mothers and approximately 11 +/- 4 years for the children. After adapter ligation was performed with NEBNext reagents, the libraries were sequenced on an Illumina HiSeq 2000 with 100+100 nt paired-end reads. To prevent cross-contamination, the mother and child libraries were prepared a month apart and were sequenced in separate runs. Between 500,000 and 2,000,000 distinct TCR beta clonotypes were identified per donor. Naive TCR beta clonotypes were estimated from low-frequency clonotypes matched to each donor's FACS-determined naive share, without sorting.

The chain uses TRBV20-1 and TRBJ2-5; 8 central bases correspond to TRBD2. The specimen was blood. The sequence derives from a woman aged 40 to 50 in good health. The CDR3 region reads CSARFWAGGIGETQYF. DNA sequence: TGCAGTGCTAGATTCTGGGCGGGGGGCATCGGAGAGACCCAGTACTTC.